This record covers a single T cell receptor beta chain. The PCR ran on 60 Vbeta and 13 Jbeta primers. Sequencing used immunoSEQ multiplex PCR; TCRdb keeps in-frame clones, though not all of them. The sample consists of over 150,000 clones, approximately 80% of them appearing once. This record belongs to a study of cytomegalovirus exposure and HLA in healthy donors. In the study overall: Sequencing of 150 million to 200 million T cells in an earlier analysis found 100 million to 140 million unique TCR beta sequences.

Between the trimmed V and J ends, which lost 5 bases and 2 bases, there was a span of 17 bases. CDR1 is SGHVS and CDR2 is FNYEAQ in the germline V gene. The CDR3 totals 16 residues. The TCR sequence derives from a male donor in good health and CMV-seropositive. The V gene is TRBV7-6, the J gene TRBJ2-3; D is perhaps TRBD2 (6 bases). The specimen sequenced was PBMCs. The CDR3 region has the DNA TGTGCCAGCAGCCTCGAGTCGCAGGGACTCACAGATACGCAGTATTTT. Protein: CASSLESQGLTDTQYF.